A selection of T cell receptor beta chains follows, all from one sample in a study of OX40 agonist ivuxolimab in advanced cancers. Method: immunoSEQ multiplex PCR; TCRdb's copy keeps in-frame clones and lacks some. In the table there are about 68,000 clones, approximately 81% of which are singletons. The specimen comprised CD4+ or CD8+ T cells sorted from blood, sampled in a trial of the OX40 agonist ivuxolimab. These TCRs come from an adult with an advanced solid tumor such as melanoma, head and neck, liver or kidney cancer. Both conserved end residues are part of each CDR3. A D gene is named only where the DNA matches it firmly. Clone size is not always given. Where it is, it says once, few, many or a class for expanded clones.

j_gene,d_gene,abundance,v_gene,CDR3aa,CDR3nt
TRBJ1-1,NA,NA,TRBV6-1,CASSEYYGRGNTEAFF,TGTGCCAGCAGTGAATATTACGGCAGGGGAAACACTGAAGCTTTCTTT
TRBJ1-4,TRBD1,NA,TRBV7-2,CASSVGGTGSEKLFF,TGTGCCAGCAGCGTAGGGGGGACAGGGAGTGAAAAACTGTTTTTT
TRBJ2-2,NA,NA,TRBV7-2,CASSSAGVTGELFF,TGTGCCAGCAGCTCTGCAGGGGTCACCGGGGAGCTGTTTTTT
TRBJ1-5,NA,NA,TRBV28,CASSGRFNQPQHF,TGTGCCAGCAGTGGCAGATTCAACCAGCCCCAGCATTTT
TRBJ2-1,NA,NA,TRBV7-2,CASSLYVRAGWSSYNEQFF,TGTGCCAGCAGCTTATATGTAAGGGCTGGATGGAGCTCCTACAATGAGCAGTTCTTC
TRBJ2-1,NA,NA,TRBV28,CASRRDTYNEQFF,TGTGCCAGCAGGCGGGACACATACAATGAGCAGTTCTTC
TRBJ2-7,NA,NA,TRBV20-1,CSAKGGYEQYF,TGCAGTGCCAAGGGGGGTTACGAGCAGTACTTC
TRBJ1-1,TRBD1,once,TRBV2,CASRGGLGQGTNTEAFF,TGTGCCAGCAGAGGGGGGCTCGGACAGGGGACGAACACTGAAGCTTTCTTT
TRBJ2-7,TRBD1,NA,TRBV5-5,CASSSSGTGGRKQYF,TGTGCCAGCAGCTCCTCCGGGACAGGGGGTCGGAAGCAGTACTTC
TRBJ2-1,TRBD1,NA,TRBV2,CASRGQGSYNEQFF,TGTGCCAGCAGGGGACAGGGGTCCTACAATGAGCAGTTCTTC
TRBJ2-5,NA,NA,TRBV18,CASSPAGETQYF,TGTGCCAGCTCACCCGCTGGGGAGACCCAGTACTTC
TRBJ1-4,NA,NA,TRBV4-3,CASSQAEGTNEKLFF,TGCGCCAGCAGCCAAGCGGAGGGAACTAATGAAAAACTGTTTTTT
TRBJ2-7,NA,NA,TRBV6-6,CASSYNGPYEQYF,TGTGCCAGCAGTTATAATGGGCCCTACGAGCAGTACTTC
TRBJ1-6,NA,few,TRBV18,CASSSRLTRQTTGSPLHF,TGTGCCAGCTCATCGCGACTTACCCGCCAGACTACAGGTTCACCCCTCCACTTT
TRBJ2-3,TRBD2,NA,TRBV29-1,CSGIAGGGTDTQYF,TGCAGCGGTATAGCGGGGGGGGGCACAGATACGCAGTATTTT
TRBJ1-5,NA,NA,TRBV5-6,CASSLESYSNQPQHF,TGTGCCAGCAGCTTGGAAAGCTATAGCAATCAGCCCCAGCATTTT
TRBJ2-3,NA,few,TRBV9,CASSSSWAGLDTQYF,TGTGCCAGCAGCTCTAGCTGGGCAGGATTGGATACGCAGTATTTT
TRBJ1-2,NA,NA,TRBV6-5,CASSYSNQNGYTF,TGTGCCAGCAGTTACTCGAACCAAAATGGCTACACCTTC
TRBJ2-7,NA,NA,TRBV28,CASRGQGSYEQYF,TGTGCCAGTCGCGGACAAGGCTCCTACGAGCAGTACTTC
TRBJ2-7,NA,NA,TRBV7-2,CASSPIQGPYEQYF,TGTGCCAGCAGCCCAATACAGGGACCCTACGAGCAGTACTTC
TRBJ1-1,NA,NA,TRBV5-6,CASSLVQGRNTEAFF,TGTGCCAGCAGCTTGGTACAGGGAAGGAACACTGAAGCTTTCTTT
TRBJ1-2,NA,NA,TRBV19,CASSLPSGGALNYGYTF,TGTGCCAGTAGTCTACCCTCCGGGGGGGCGCTTAACTATGGCTACACCTTC
TRBJ2-3,NA,NA,TRBV19,CASSIGASRSTDTQYF,TGTGCCAGTAGTATAGGAGCGTCTAGGAGCACAGATACGCAGTATTTT
TRBJ1-1,NA,NA,TRBV4-2,CASSPLGGRVRTEAFF,TGTGCCAGCAGCCCACTCGGCGGCAGGGTGCGGACTGAAGCTTTCTTT
TRBJ2-2,NA,NA,TRBV6-5,CASSYVGTTGELFF,TGTGCCAGCAGTTACGTCGGGACCACCGGGGAGCTGTTTTTT
TRBJ2-2,NA,NA,TRBV19,CASSIAKAGELFF,TGTGCCAGTAGTATAGCAAAGGCCGGGGAGCTGTTTTTT
TRBJ1-2,NA,NA,TRBV18,CASSPTGTDYGYTF,TGTGCCAGCTCACCTACGGGAACAGACTATGGCTACACCTTC
TRBJ2-1,NA,few,TRBV6-6,CASSARQYNEQFF,TGTGCCAGCAGTGCAAGGCAATACAATGAGCAGTTCTTC
TRBJ2-7,NA,NA,TRBV5-4,CASSLTGLPYEQYF,TGTGCCAGCAGCTTGACAGGGTTACCCTACGAGCAGTACTTC